These T cell receptor beta chains were read from a single sample in a study of cytomegalovirus exposure and HLA in healthy donors. Generated by immunoSEQ multiplex PCR, the TCRdb table keeps only in-frame clones and is missing some. The data hold tens of thousands of clones, with nearly 70% observed a single time. Input material: PBMCs. These receptors were taken from a woman between 50 and 59 years old in good health and CMV-seropositive. Each CDR3 is given with its conserved first and last residue. The D gene is left open where the match is weak.

v_gene	j_gene	d_gene	CDR3aa
TRBV14	.	TRBD2	CASSPGTGGPYEQYF
TRBV18	TRBJ2-3	TRBD2	CASSPRGRTSGHSTDTQYF
TRBV6-5	TRBJ2-6	.	CATKNRGGANVLTF
TRBV5-1	TRBJ1-2	.	CASSLAGLYGYTF
TRBV5-1	TRBJ1-1	.	CASSAGRMMNTEAFF
TRBV11-2	TRBJ1-5	.	CASSLDNHQPQHF
TRBV6-5	TRBJ1-1	TRBD1	CASSPGQGEAFF
TRBV4-2	TRBJ2-3	TRBD2	CASSQESGKETDTQYF
TRBV6-1	TRBJ2-3	.	CASSEDGTQYF
TRBV4-3	TRBJ1-1	.	CASSQLLGPGRNTEAFF